This passage covers 32 T cell receptor beta chains from one sample sequenced in a study of tumor-infiltrating lymphocytes in primary liver carcinoma. A constant-region primer served to make TCR beta cDNA from approximately 490 ng total RNA. Sequencing libraries for TCR beta derived from three nested multiplex PCR rounds that used slightly modified ARM-PCR. With TRBV1-TRBV30 forward primers and a C-beta reverse primer, the first two PCR rounds were run for 10 to 11 cycles each. TCRdb independently ran MiXCR on the multiplex PCR reads; one entry per CDR3 protein. The sample has approximately 210,000 distinct CDR3 sequences; less than 70% are singletons. Unsorted whole blood supplied the RNA, and germline DNA was extracted too. Sequenced: peripheral blood. Receptor source: a woman in her sixties or seventies with primary liver carcinoma and hepatitis B virus infection.

As to this clonotype: A read error may account for a junction end that differs from germline. The J gene is TRBJ2-2, the V gene TRBV4-1; D ambiguous. Germline V lookup: CDR1 MGHRA, CDR2 YSYEKL. The CDR3 consists of 16 residues. CDR3 in amino acids: CVSSQNLLLNTGELFF. The DNA of the CDR3 is TGCGTCAGCAGCCAAAACTTGCTCTTGAACACCGGGGAGCTGTTTTTT.

Regarding this clonotype: A much larger clone lies one base from this, so it may be a read error. This chain joins TRBV6-1 and TRBJ2-2; tentative D call: TRBD2 (5 bases). The CDR3 is made up of 13 amino acids. Germline CDR1 reads MNHNS; CDR2 reads SASEGT. Trimming left V 6 bases short and J 6 bases short, with 11 bases between. Written as DNA, the CDR3 is TGTGCCAGCAGCCATGACGGGGCCGGGGAGCTGTTTTTT. It is translated as CASSHDGAGELFF.

The V gene is TRBV29-1, the J gene TRBJ2-2; no clear D. The CDR3 loop spans 13 amino acids. Looked up from germline, CDR1 is SQVTM and CDR2 is ANQGSEA. V was pared by 5 bases and J by 5 bases, with 12 bases between. CDR3: CSVHGQDTGELFF. The CDR3 DNA is TGCAGCGTTCATGGTCAAGATACCGGGGAGCTGTTTTTT.

This clonotype appeared many times. This chain uses TRBV6-5 with TRBJ2-3; 9 nucleotides agree with TRBD1. V lost 0 bases to trimming and J lost 2 bases; unmatched junction nucleotides: 3. Germline CDR1 is MNHEY and CDR2 is SVGAGI. The CDR3 has 16 amino acids. This CDR3 is CASSYSTGGNTDTQYF. The CDR3 DNA reads as TGTGCCAGCAGTTACTCGACAGGGGGTAACACAGATACGCAGTATTTT.

The rearrangement uses TRBV28 and TRBJ2-1; D possibly corresponds to TRBD1 (5 bases). In germline, CDR1 is MDHEN, CDR2 SYDVKM. The ends were cut back, 2 bases at V and 4 bases at J, with 9 bases in the middle. The CDR3 contains 14 residues. CDR3 amino acids: CASSLRDRYNEQFF. As DNA, the CDR3 is TGTGCCAGCAGTTTACGCGACAGATACAATGAGCAGTTCTTC.

The J gene is TRBJ2-1, the V gene TRBV5-1; TRBD2 might be the D (5 bases). The germline V and J ends were trimmed by 2 bases and 8 bases, with 20 bases remaining between them. Germline assignment: CDR1 SGHRS and CDR2 YFSETQ. The CDR3 consists of 16 residues. The CDR3 DNA follows: TGCGCCAGCAGCTTTTTACTAGTGGGAGTGAGGGATGAGCAGTTCTTC. It is translated as CASSFLLVGVRDEQFF.

Turning to this clonotype: Its ends do not fully match the called genes, so a read error is possible. This chain links TRBV11-1 with TRBJ2-1, with 8 bases matching TRBD2. The germline V gene has CDR1 SGHAT and CDR2 FQDESV (reference sequence). This CDR3 has 17 amino acids. DNA for the CDR3: TGTACCAGCAGCTTACCGCTCTTCAGCGGGAGTACGAATGAGCAGTCCTTC. Its protein product is CTSSLPLFSGSTNEQSF.

This clonotype showed up just a few times. A much bigger clone sits one base away, suggesting this may be a read error. V gene TRBV29-1 combines with J gene TRBJ2-3; maybe TRBD1 (6 bases). Trimming took off 5 bases at V and 4 bases at J, with 16 bases between the two ends. CDR1 SQVTM and CDR2 ANQGSEA come from the germline V gene. The CDR3 extends over 14 amino acids. The CDR3 region is CSVSGAGASDTQYF. The CDR3, as DNA: TGCAGCGTTTCCGGGGCAGGGGCGTCAGATACGCAGTATTTT.

This clonotype has ten or more counts. The gene calls are TRBV6-2 or TRBV6-3 and TRBJ2-3, with D perhaps TRBD2 (5 bases). Germline CDR1 MNHEY, CDR2 SVGEGT. Trimming stripped 7 bases from V and 2 bases from J, with 16 bases between. CDR3 length: 15 amino acids. The CDR3 spells CASTFRLPNTDTQYF. The DNA for the CDR3 is TGTGCCAGCACCTTTAGACTACCAAACACAGATACGCAGTATTTT.

The table lists this clonotype with many counts. This chain joins TRBV29-1 and TRBJ2-2; tentative D call: TRBD1 (6 bases). Germline V gene sequence: CDR1 SQVTM, CDR2 ANQGSEA. CDR3 size: 15 residues. Trimming removed 0 bases at V and 3 bases at J, with 11 bases between. CDR3 in DNA: TGCAGCGTTGAAGAAGGGGGTAGTGACACCGGGGAGCTGTTTTTT. The encoded protein is CSVEEGGSDTGELFF.

On this clonotype: It is likely a read error, because the conserved phenylalanine at the end of the CDR3 is missing. The chain is built from TRBV11-2 and TRBJ2-7; no clear D. The CDR3 length is 14 residues. Germline lookup yields CDR1 SGHAT and CDR2 FQNNGV. Trimming shortened V by 5 bases and J by 2 bases, and 13 bases separated the two germline ends. CDR3 sequence reads: CASSIARRAYEQYI. CDR3 DNA sequence: TGTGCCAGCAGCATAGCACGGAGAGCCTACGAGCAGTACATC.

This clonotype was found once. Being one base from a much bigger clone, this may be a read error. The chain carries TRBV4-2 and TRBJ2-3; D not resolved. Trimming removed 4 bases at V and 4 bases at J, with 15 bases between. Looked up from germline, CDR1 is LGHNA and CDR2 is YNFKEQ. The CDR3 length is 15 residues. The CDR3 DNA reads TGTGCCAGCAGCCCGGAACTCCACCGCGCAGATACGCAGTATTTT. Residues: CASSPELHRADTQYF.

In regard to this clonotype: The junction does not match germline at one end; this may be a read error. The chain is built from TRBV7-7 and TRBJ2-1; TRBD2 aligns across 10 bases. The CDR3 has 16 residues. Germline-derived CDR1 and CDR2 are SSHAT and FNYEAQ (reference sequence). The CDR3, as DNA: TGTGCTAGCAGCTTAGGGCTAGCGGGAGCAGGCAATGAGCAGTTCTTC. This translates into CASSLGLAGAGNEQFF.

About this clonotype itself: Given a much more abundant clone one base away, this may be a read error. The final CDR3 position lacks the conserved phenylalanine or tryptophan, pointing to a likely read error. J is TRBJ1-1 and V is TRBV14, with D unclear. This CDR3 has 13 amino acids. The V end was cut by 3 bases, the J end by 4 bases, with 9 bases between. Per the germline V gene, CDR1 is SGHDN and CDR2 is FVKESK. CDR3 loop: CASSHSLGTEAFL. DNA of the CDR3: TGTGCCAGCAGCCACAGCCTCGGCACTGAAGCTTTCCTT.

As for this clonotype: One end of the junction fails to match germline, which may point to a read error. The chain links TRBV5-4 to TRBJ2-5; maybe TRBD2 (5 bases). This CDR3 comprises 15 residues. Germline CDR1 SGHNT, CDR2 YYREEE (reference sequence). This CDR3 reads CAGSLRWTGQETQYF. The CDR3 region has the DNA TGTGCCGGCAGCTTAAGATGGACTGGGCAAGAGACCCAGTACTTC.

As to this clonotype: Its ends do not fully match the called genes, so a read error is possible. The chain is built from TRBV12-3 or TRBV12-4 and TRBJ1-1; D might be TRBD1 (5 bases). The CDR3 totals 14 residues. The CDR3 sequence: CVSSSGRMSTEAFF. In DNA, the CDR3 is TGTGTCAGCAGTTCGGGACGGATGAGCACTGAAGCTTTCTTT.

This clonotype was observed a handful of times. This may be a read error, as it is one base from a much larger clone. The chain recombines TRBV6-2 or TRBV6-3 with TRBJ1-1; D remains unclear. From germline, CDR1 is MNHEY and CDR2 SVGEGT. The CDR3 is 12 residues long. Trimming pared 8 bases from V and 9 bases from J, leaving 16 bases between. The DNA for the CDR3 is TGTGCCAGCGGAGATCCGGCGGAGCAAGCTTTCTTT. Translation: CASGDPAEQAFF.

V is TRBV28 and J is TRBJ2-2; no clear D. The CDR3 covers 18 residues. CDR1 and CDR2 from the germline V gene are MDHEN and SYDVKM. Trimming took off 2 bases at V and 1 base at J, with 17 bases between the two ends. CDR3: CASSLPAMSGGNTGELFF. In nucleotides, the CDR3 is TGTGCCAGCAGTTTACCCGCTATGTCTGGTGGGAACACCGGGGAGCTGTTTTTT.

The chain links TRBV18 to TRBJ1-2; no clear D. Germline-derived CDR1 and CDR2 are KGHSH and LQKENI. Trimming cost V 2 bases and J 0 bases, with 13 bases left between them. The CDR3 is 16 amino acids. This chain's CDR3 is CASSPRTGNTNYGYTF. Written as DNA, the CDR3 is TGTGCCAGCTCACCAAGGACCGGTAACACTAACTATGGCTACACCTTC. Full variable domain (missing parts from reference TRBV18 and TRBJ1-2): NAGVMQNPRHLVRRRGQEARLRCSPMKGHSHVYWYRQLPEEGLKFMVYLQKENIIDESGMPKERFSAEFPKEGPSILRIQQVVRGDSAAYFCASSPRTGNTNYGYTFGSGTRLTVV.

V and J are TRBV6-5 and TRBJ2-5, with D possibly TRBD1 on 6 matching bases. This CDR3 is 13 amino acids long. Trimming removed 5 bases at V and 6 bases at J, with 13 bases between. Germline V gene data show CDR1 as MNHEY and CDR2 as SVGAGI. In nucleotides, the CDR3 is TGTGCCAGCAGTCTTCGTCAGGGGCAGACCCAGTACTTC. Translating gives CASSLRQGQTQYF.

This clonotype occurred many times. CDR3 DNA: TGTGCCAGCGTAGAGTTTGCCGCCCAGCCCCAGCATTTT. Translating gives CASVEFAAQPQHF. V and J are TRBV6-6 and TRBJ1-5; unclear D gene. Trimming removed 8 bases at V and 7 bases at J, with 15 bases between. Germline CDR1 and CDR2: MNHNY and SVGAGI (reference sequence). The CDR3 has 13 amino acids.

Of note for this clonotype: One end of the junction is discordant with germline, which a read error may explain. V gene TRBV11-2 combines with J gene TRBJ2-3, with 12 bases matching TRBD2. The length of the CDR3 is 18 residues. Germline V gene data show CDR1 as SGHAT and CDR2 as FQNNGV. For the CDR3, the DNA is TGTGCCCGCAGTCCCAGCCTAGCGGGAGGGCCTAGCACAGATACGCAGTATTTT. Its translation is CARSPSLAGGPSTDTQYF. Drawing the rest from reference TRBV11-2 and TRBJ2-3, the complete variable domain is EAGVAQSPRYKIIEKRQSVAFWCNPISGHATLYWYQQILGQGPKLLIQFQNNGVVDDSQLPKDRFSAERLKGVDSTLKIQPAKLEDSAVYLCARSPSLAGGPSTDTQYFGPGTRLTVL.

As for this clonotype: A read error is possible here, since a much larger clone lies one base away. The chain couples TRBV12-5 to TRBJ1-2; tentative D call: TRBD1 (5 bases). The germline V and J ends were trimmed by 3 bases and 9 bases, with 11 bases remaining between them. The CDR3 length is 12 residues. The germline V gene encodes CDR1 LGHNT and CDR2 FRNRAP. CDR3 amino acids: CASGFERGSYTF. CDR3 nucleotides: TGTGCTAGTGGTTTTGAAAGGGGAAGCTACACCTTC.

This clonotype appeared a few times. The chain carries TRBV6-1 and TRBJ2-7; 8 bases agree with TRBD2. This CDR3 is built from 14 residues. The V gene's germline CDR1 is MNHNS and CDR2 SASEGT. With 7 bases clipped from V and 0 bases from J, the junction kept 5 bases outside the gene matches. In DNA form, the CDR3 reads TGTGCCAGCATGATAGCGGGAAACTCCTACGAGCAGTACTTC. Translation: CASMIAGNSYEQYF.

This clonotype was counted once. Relative to the germline gene, one junction end is altered; a read error may explain this. V usage is TRBV11-2 and J usage is TRBJ2-7; possible D gene TRBD2, 6 bases. Germline V lookup: CDR1 SGHAT, CDR2 FQNNGV. This CDR3 is built from 15 residues. CDR3 DNA: TGTGCCAGCAGCTTAGGGAGGGCAGGCCGTTACGAGCGGTACTTC. It translates to CASSLGRAGRYERYF.

The sample holds many counts of this clonotype. The chain combines TRBV5-1 with TRBJ2-2, with D tentatively TRBD2 (6 bases). Trimming stripped 1 base from V and 5 bases from J, with 15 bases between. CDR3 length equals 16 residues. Germline V gene data show CDR1 as SGHRS and CDR2 as YFSETQ. CDR3 region: CASSLRMGGETGELFF. CDR3 nucleotide sequence: TGCGCCAGCAGCTTGCGTATGGGGGGAGAGACCGGGGAGCTGTTTTTT.

To note about this clonotype: The conserved final phenylalanine or tryptophan is absent from the CDR3, which likely points to a read error. The chain is built from TRBV20-1 and TRBJ1-5; D unresolved. CDR1 and CDR2 from the germline V gene are DFQATT and SNEGSKA (reference sequence). The length of the CDR3 is 15 residues. The CDR3 is CSAIPPGHSNQPQHS. The DNA of the CDR3 is TGCAGTGCTATTCCCCCGGGCCATAGCAATCAGCCTCAGCATTCT.

In the case of this clonotype: Possible read error: a much larger clone is one base away. The V call is TRBV7-8, the J call TRBJ2-7; 10 bases match TRBD1. From germline, CDR1 is SGHVS and CDR2 FQNEAQ. The CDR3 contains 13 residues. The CDR3 bases are TGTGCCGGCAGCTACCGGGACAGGGGCTATAAGTACTTC. Translating gives CAGSYRDRGYKYF. Full variable domain (rest looked up from reference TRBV7-8 and TRBJ2-7): GAGVSQSPRYKVAKRGQDVALRCDPISGHVSLFWYQQALGQGPEFLTYFQNEAQLDKSGLPSDRFFAERPEGSVSTLKIQRTQQEDSAVYLCAGSYRDRGYKYFGPGTRLTVT.

Concerning this clonotype: It may be a read error: a sequence one base away is much more abundant. The J gene is TRBJ1-2, the V gene TRBV6-6; D perhaps matches TRBD1 (6 bases). The CDR3 spans 18 residues. The V gene's germline CDR1 is MNHNY and CDR2 SVGAGI (reference sequence). The CDR3 DNA reads TGTGCCAGCAGTTACTCGTATTCATCCGGGGGCTTTAACAATGGCTACACCTTC. Its translation is CASSYSYSSGGFNNGYTF.

CDR3 sequence reads: CASSDGSRRRSYNEQFF. The CDR3 DNA reads TGTGCCAGCAGCGACGGGTCTAGGAGGAGGTCCTACAATGAGCAGTTCTTC. The chain employs TRBV11-2 and TRBJ2-1; possibly TRBD2 for D (5 bases). CDR3 length: 17 amino acids. Germline loops: CDR1 SGHAT, CDR2 FQNNGV. V lost 5 bases and J lost 1, with 18 bases in between.

Details on this clonotype: A much bigger clone sits one base away, suggesting this may be a read error. The gene calls are TRBV12-3 or TRBV12-4 and TRBJ2-7; either TRBD1 or TRBD2 may supply D (5 bases each). This CDR3 comprises 14 residues. The CDR3 protein is CVSSPPGPRNEQYF. The CDR3 DNA is TGTGTCAGCAGTCCTCCGGGACCCAGAAACGAGCAGTACTTC.

V usage is TRBV5-1 and J usage is TRBJ2-2; 9 bases fit TRBD1. Germline V lookup: CDR1 SGHRS, CDR2 YFSETQ. Trimming took 2 bases from V and 4 from J; bases not matched to a gene: 6. The CDR3 covers 16 residues. The CDR3 protein is CASSLTGGTGTGELFF. In DNA, the CDR3 is TGCGCCAGCAGCTTAACAGGGGGCACGGGCACCGGGGAGCTGTTTTTT.